Given below is one T cell receptor beta chain in context. Its antigen is still unknown. Base-call qualities are not available, and no considerably larger clone is one nucleotide away. The ophthalmopathy patients had moderately to severely active disease, with a Clinical Activity Score of 3 or higher, a NOSPECS grade of 4 or higher, and a disease duration of less than 3 months. Patients were excluded if they had other autoimmune diseases, uncontrolled infections, pregnancy or lactation. Clinical symptoms, serum thyroxine, TRAb, thyroid ultrasound and orbital computed tomography were used for diagnosis. PBMCs were isolated from about 10 ml of fresh peripheral blood by Ficoll-Paque density gradient centrifugation. Trizol reagent was used to extract the total RNA, and its quality was then checked on an Agilent 2100 Bioanalyzer. The data were taken from a study of Graves' ophthalmopathy and Graves' hyperthyroidism (dated by TCRdb to the late 2010s). Study-level background: Peripheral blood was collected before any treatment was given, at the time of initial diagnosis. The study used TCR beta repertoire signatures to distinguish Graves' ophthalmopathy from Graves' hyperthyroidism and to predict progression to ophthalmopathy. In total, over 130 blood samples were TCR-sequenced: 43 ophthalmopathy, some 75 hyperthyroidism and around 17 hyperthyroidism-to-ophthalmopathy patients. To explore V-J signatures that separate ophthalmopathy from hyperthyroidism, a discovery set of about a hundred patients was enrolled, consisting of 40 to 45 with ophthalmopathy and around 57 with stable hyperthyroidism. The independent validation cohort included approximately 19 hyperthyroidism patients plus 17 patients who later progressed from hyperthyroidism to ophthalmopathy. T-cell repertoires of thyroid tissue and blood were compared in 5 or 6 hyperthyroidism patients. Once sampling was done, hyperthyroidism patients were given methimazole at a starting dose of 30 mg daily, while ophthalmopathy patients were given high-dose intravenous methylprednisolone.

For repertoire sequencing, TCR beta CDR3 regions were amplified from RNA transcripts. HTBI primers and the Qiagen OneStep RT-PCR kit were used in a first-round RT-PCR, which was followed by a second-round multiplex PCR, size selection and purification. Libraries were sequenced paired-end with 100 bp reads on an Illumina HiSeq2000. As for how the authors treated the data: SOAPnuke was used for read processing, and reads with adapters, uncalled bases, a mean Phred below 15, or no exact constant-primer or identifier match were discarded. High-quality paired reads were merged with COPE v1.2.5. Unique nucleotide sequences were defined as clonotypes and aligned to IMGT TRB V, D and J references using MiTCR v1.1. The analysis was limited to V-J combinations with a frequency above 0.0001, which together covered just over 98% of the repertoires. A TCR clonal expansion and chaos score per V-J combination was defined as the ratio of F50 clonal expansion to chaos observed in the TCRdist matrix. Features were reduced by Welch's t-statistics and random forest to over 10 V-J combinations, which fed a naive Bayes classifier. The Morisita-Horn index was used to measure how similar the thyroid and blood repertoires were. TCRdb reprocessed the public reads (quality trimming at Q25 with fastp, clone calling with MiXCR) and kept in-frame beta chains. Rows matching on CDR3 protein sequence are summarized as one entry with the most common DNA and genes. TCRdb assigned the V and J calls; the authors' analysis was not used. Within this sample are about 740,000 distinct CDR3 sequences, with 35% to 50% of them counted one time only. Of the sample, approximately 43% falls within the top ten clones.

Results the study describes overall, beyond this receptor: In validation, the model predicted ophthalmopathy progression with more than 70% sensitivity and roughly 72% specificity; 12 predicted patients were CT-confirmed with GO in a median of about 6.2 months. Ophthalmopathy was separated from stable hyperthyroidism by the 13-signature model with roughly 88% sensitivity and about 81% specificity in cross-validation and with 80%/75% in the test set. Sample size was not predetermined statistically, and investigators were not blinded to group allocation. Most expanded thyroid clonotypes with frequency above 0.001 were also detected in blood, suggesting blood repertoires may reflect the thyroid immune response.

For CDR1 and CDR2, the germline V gene (reference sequence) lists LNHDA and SQIVND. The CDR3 numbers 13 residues from cysteine through phenylalanine. Kept here is only the CDR3 DNA, which spans 39 bases and is read in frame from base 1. Trimming at the junction amounts to 10 bases on V and 5 bases on J, and the germline ends lie 14 bases apart. Recombination joined TRBV19 with TRBJ1-4; the D gene is unclear. Material: peripheral blood. The receptor was isolated from an adult man with Graves' ophthalmopathy. This receptor has the CDR3 CATKTVENEKLFF. The DNA sequence is as follows: TGTGCCACTAAGACGGTCGAAAATGAAAAACTGTTTTTT.